Listed below are T cell receptor beta chains from one sample, sequenced in a study of blood T cell repertoires in COVID-19. Data came from immunoSEQ multiplex PCR; TCRdb stores just in-frame clones and leaves some out. The sample holds approximately 70,000 clones; 88% are singletons and the top ten take roughly 19%. Source material: peripheral blood. These TCRs come from a human donor in a cohort sampled during active COVID-19. The CDR3 runs from the conserved cysteine through the conserved F or W. D genes are given only for firm matches. Expanded clones are given a class, and other clones once, few, many or no size at all.

j_call v_call clone_size d_call cdr3_nt cdr3_aa
TRBJ1-2 TRBV19 . TRBD1 TGTCACAGGGGGGGCATACTATGCTACACCTTC CHRGGILCYTF
TRBJ2-3 TRBV10-3 . TRBD1 TGTGCCATCAGTGAGTCCGGCCAGGGGGCTCAAGATACGCAGTATTTT CAISESGQGAQDTQYF
TRBJ2-5 TRBV5-1 . . TGCGCCAGCAGCCAAACAGGGACGGTTGAGACCCAGTACTTC CASSQTGTVETQYF
TRBJ2-7 TRBV27 . . TGTGCCAGCAGCCCGGACTCAAACTCCTACGAGCAGTACTTC CASSPDSNSYEQYF
TRBJ2-2 TRBV15 . . TGTGCCACCAGCAGAGTAGGGACACCAAACACCGGGGAGCTGTTTTTT CATSRVGTPNTGELFF
TRBJ2-1 TRBV5-1 . . TGCGCCAGCAGCCAGGAGGGAGGTGTGCACAATGAGCAGTTCTTC CASSQEGGVHNEQFF
TRBJ1-2 TRBV4-3 . . TGCGCCAGCAGCCAAGGTACCGGACAGCACTATGGCTACACCTTC CASSQGTGQHYGYTF
TRBJ2-7 TRBV2 . TRBD1 TGTGCCAGCAGTGGGCAGGGGGCGGGAGAGCAGTACTTC CASSGQGAGEQYF
TRBJ1-1 TRBV18 . . TGTGCCAGCTCACCCGTGGCCGGAGTTAGGGGGACCGCTGAAGCTTTCTTT CASSPVAGVRGTAEAFF
TRBJ2-4 TRBV19 . TRBD2 TGTGCCAGTAGTTCCCCTAGCGGGGCCCGAGGGGGCATTCAGTACTTC CASSSPSGARGGIQYF
TRBJ2-2 TRBV11-1 . . TGTGCCAGCAGCTTAGCACAGAATGCCGGGGAGCTGTTTTTT CASSLAQNAGELFF
TRBJ2-7 TRBV6-5 few TRBD1 TGTGCCAGCAGTTACTCGGGGACAGGGCGCTACGAGCAGTACTTC CASSYSGTGRYEQYF
TRBJ2-3 TRBV5-1 . TRBD2 TGCGCCAGCAGCTTGGTCCTTACTAGCGGTACCACAGATACGCAGTATTTT CASSLVLTSGTTDTQYF
TRBJ2-2 TRBV28 . . TGTGCCAGCAACCGAGGGTGGCAGGGGAGAACCGGGGAGCTGTTTTTT CASNRGWQGRTGELFF
TRBJ1-6 TRBV4-3 . . TGCGCCAGCAGCCAAGAACATAAAAGCTCCTATAATTCACCCCTCCACTTT CASSQEHKSSYNSPLHF
TRBJ2-6 TRBV5-8 . TRBD1 TGTGCCAGCAGCAGCTACAGGGGGTCTGGGGCCAACGTCCTGACTTTC CASSSYRGSGANVLTF
TRBJ2-5 TRBV5-1 . TRBD2 TGCGCCAGCAGCTCCCGGGCGCGGGGGGCCGCGCAAGAGACCCAGTACTTC CASSSRARGAAQETQYF